The clone carrying this T cell receptor beta chain was picked up a small number of times. Individual cDNA molecules carried attached unique molecular identifiers. Using its own MiXCR run on the 5' RACE reads, TCRdb lists one record per CDR3 protein. The sample shows under 70,000 distinct CDR3 sequences, roughly an eighth of them seen only once. This record comes from a study of early T cells in non-severe SARS-CoV-2 infection. For the study at large: Sequencing was performed on bulk RNA from unsorted whole blood, leaving chains unpaired.

Sequences were obtained from whole blood. This sequence was found in an adult who was a healthcare worker with PCR-confirmed SARS-CoV-2 infection or an uninfected control (not recorded which).

CDR3 sequence reads: CASMNPDRGNSPLHF. The CDR3 coding sequence is TGTGCCAGCATGAACCCCGACAGGGGAAATTCACCCCTCCACTTT. V gene TRBV25-1 combines with J gene TRBJ1-6; the match to TRBD1 covers 8 bases. CDR3 length: 15 amino acids. V shed 7 bases, J shed 7 bases, and the junction held 9 bases outside the gene matches. Germline V CDR1 and CDR2: MGHDK, SYGVNS.